This T cell receptor (beta chain) was sequenced during a study of PD-1 blockade in classical Hodgkin lymphoma. Study-wide results and limits: Complete responders' baseline diversity resembled that of newly diagnosed patients. Patients starting nivolumab under 1 year after ASCT were excluded.

Every patient experienced relapse after autologous stem cell transplantation, and brentuximab vedotin exposure varied. Clones were read by immunoSEQ multiplex PCR, and TCRdb kept only the in-frame ones, dropping some. The data show 90,000 or so clones, around 90% seen once. A note on this clone: Its antigen is unknown.

The CDR3 spans 17 residues. Germline CDR1 is SGHKS and CDR2 is YYEKEE (reference sequence). Trimming removed 0 bases from V and 2 bases from J; junction bases left unmatched: 2. This clonotype was obtained from a human donor with classical Hodgkin lymphoma. The sequenced sample was peripheral blood mononuclear cells (PBMCs), obtained before the second cycle of nivolumab. V is TRBV5-5 and J is TRBJ2-6, with 10 bases aligning to TRBD2. CDR3 residues: CASSLVLAGAGANVLTF. DNA for the CDR3: TGTGCCAGCAGCTTGGTCCTAGCGGGAGCTGGGGCCAACGTCCTGACTTTC.